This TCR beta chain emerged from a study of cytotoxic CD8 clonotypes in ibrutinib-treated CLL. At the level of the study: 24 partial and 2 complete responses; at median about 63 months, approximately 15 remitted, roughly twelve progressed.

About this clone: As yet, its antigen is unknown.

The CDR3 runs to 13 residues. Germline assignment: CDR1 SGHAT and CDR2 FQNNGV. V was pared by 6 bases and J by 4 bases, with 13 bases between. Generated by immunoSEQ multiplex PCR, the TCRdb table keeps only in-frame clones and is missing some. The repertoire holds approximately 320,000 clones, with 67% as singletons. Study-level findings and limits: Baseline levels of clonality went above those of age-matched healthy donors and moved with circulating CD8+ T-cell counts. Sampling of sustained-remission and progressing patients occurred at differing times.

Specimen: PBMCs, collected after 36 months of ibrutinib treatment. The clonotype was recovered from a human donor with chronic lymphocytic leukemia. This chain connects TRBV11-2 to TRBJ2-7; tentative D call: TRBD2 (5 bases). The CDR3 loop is CASSNIREYEQYF. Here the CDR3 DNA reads TGTGCCAGCAGTAACATTCGGGAATACGAGCAGTACTTC.